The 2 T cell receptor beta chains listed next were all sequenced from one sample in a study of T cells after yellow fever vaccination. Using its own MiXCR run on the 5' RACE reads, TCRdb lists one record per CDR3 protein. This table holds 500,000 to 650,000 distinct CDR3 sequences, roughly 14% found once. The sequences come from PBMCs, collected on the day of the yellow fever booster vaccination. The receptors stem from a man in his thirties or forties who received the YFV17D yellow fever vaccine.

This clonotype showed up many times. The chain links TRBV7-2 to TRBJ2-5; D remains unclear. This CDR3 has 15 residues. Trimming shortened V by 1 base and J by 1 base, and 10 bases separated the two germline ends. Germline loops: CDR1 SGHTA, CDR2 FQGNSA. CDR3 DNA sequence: TGTGCCAGCAGCTTAGTGGGTCCGACCCAAGAGACCCAGTACTTC. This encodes CASSLVGPTQETQYF.

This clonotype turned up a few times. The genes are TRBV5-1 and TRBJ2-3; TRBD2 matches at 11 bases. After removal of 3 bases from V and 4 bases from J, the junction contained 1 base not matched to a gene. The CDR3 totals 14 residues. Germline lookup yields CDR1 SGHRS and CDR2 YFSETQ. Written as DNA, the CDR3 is TGCGCCAGCAGCTCGGGACTAGCGGCAGATACGCAGTATTTT. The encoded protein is CASSSGLAADTQYF.